This T cell receptor beta chain was recorded in a study of technical replicates of blood from a few donors. This CDR3 has 16 residues. Germline V gene data show CDR1 as LNHDA and CDR2 as SQIVND (reference sequence). J was trimmed by 4 bases and V by 5 bases; bases with no gene match: 10. Measured with immunoSEQ multiplex PCR; TCRdb has only the in-frame clones, and not every one. The repertoire includes more than 75,000 clones, approximately 95% of them detected once, and approximately 0.35% sits in the top ten. The chain has TRBV19 and TRBJ1-1, with 10 bases matching TRBD1. This TCR came from a human donor in good health. The sequenced sample was T cells isolated from PBMCs. The CDR3 here is CASSPGTGDVSTEAFF. Here the CDR3 DNA reads TGTGCCAGTAGTCCCGGGACAGGGGATGTTAGCACTGAAGCTTTCTTT.